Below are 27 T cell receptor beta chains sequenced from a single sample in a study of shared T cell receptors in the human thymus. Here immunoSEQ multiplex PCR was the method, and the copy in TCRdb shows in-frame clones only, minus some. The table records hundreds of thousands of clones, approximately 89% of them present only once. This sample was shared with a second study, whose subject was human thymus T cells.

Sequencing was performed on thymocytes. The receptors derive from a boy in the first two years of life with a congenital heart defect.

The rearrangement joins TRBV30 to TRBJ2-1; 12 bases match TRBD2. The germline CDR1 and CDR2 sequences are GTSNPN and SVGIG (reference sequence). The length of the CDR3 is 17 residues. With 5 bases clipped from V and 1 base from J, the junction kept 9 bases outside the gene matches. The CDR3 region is CAWGAGTSGSSYNEQFF. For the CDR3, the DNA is TGTGCCTGGGGGGCGGGGACTAGCGGGTCGTCCTACAATGAGCAGTTCTTC. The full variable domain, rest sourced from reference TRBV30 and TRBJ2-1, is SQTIHQWPATLVQPVGSPLSLECTVEGTSNPNLYWYRQAAGRGLQLLFYSVGIGQISSEVPQNLSASRPQDRQFILSSKKLLLSDSGFYLCAWGAGTSGSSYNEQFFGPGTRLTVL.

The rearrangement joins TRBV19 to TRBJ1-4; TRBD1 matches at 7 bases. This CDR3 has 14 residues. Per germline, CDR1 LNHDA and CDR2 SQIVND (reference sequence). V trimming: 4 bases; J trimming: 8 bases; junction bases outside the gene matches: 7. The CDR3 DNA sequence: TGTGCCAGTAGTAAGACAGGGATTAGCGAAAAACTGTTTTTT. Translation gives CASSKTGISEKLFF. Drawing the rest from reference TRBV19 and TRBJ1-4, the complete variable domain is DGGITQSPKYLFRKEGQNVTLSCEQNLNHDAMYWYRQDPGQGLRLIYYSQIVNDFQKGDIAEGYSVSREKKESFPLTVTSAQKNPTAFYLCASSKTGISEKLFFGSGTQLSVL.

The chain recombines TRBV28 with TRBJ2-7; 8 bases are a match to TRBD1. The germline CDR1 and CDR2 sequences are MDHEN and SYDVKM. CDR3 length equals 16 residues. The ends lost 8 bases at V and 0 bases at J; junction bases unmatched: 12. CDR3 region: CASSTRQGSYSYEQYF. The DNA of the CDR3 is TGTGCCAGCTCTACCCGACAGGGGTCCTACTCCTACGAGCAGTACTTC.

CDR3 nucleotide sequence: TGCAGGGTCCCGGGAGCTCAGTATTGCACCTTC. Translated: CRVPGAQYCTF. V gene TRBV20-1 combines with J gene TRBJ1-2; D unresolved. Germline V gene data show CDR1 as DFQATT and CDR2 as SNEGSKA (reference sequence). CDR3 length: 11 amino acids.

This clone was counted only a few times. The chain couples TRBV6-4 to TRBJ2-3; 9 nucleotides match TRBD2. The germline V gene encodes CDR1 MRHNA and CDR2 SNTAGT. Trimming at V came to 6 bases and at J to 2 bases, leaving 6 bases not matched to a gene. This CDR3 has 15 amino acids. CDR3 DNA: TGTGCCAGCAGGCAGCGGGGGGCCCTCACAGATACGCAGTATTTT. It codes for CASRQRGALTDTQYF.

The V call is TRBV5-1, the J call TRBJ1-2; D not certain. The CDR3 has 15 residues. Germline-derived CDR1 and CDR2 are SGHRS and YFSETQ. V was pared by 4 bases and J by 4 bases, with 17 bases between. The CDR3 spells CASSPRLDNAYGYTF. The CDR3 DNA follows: TGCGCCAGCAGCCCACGACTAGACAACGCCTATGGCTACACCTTC.

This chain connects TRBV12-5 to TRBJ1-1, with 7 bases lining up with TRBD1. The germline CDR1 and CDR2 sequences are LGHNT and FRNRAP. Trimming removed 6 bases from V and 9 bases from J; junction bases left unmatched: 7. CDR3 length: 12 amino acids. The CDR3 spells CASGFTGVKAFF. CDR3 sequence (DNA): TGTGCTAGTGGGTTCACAGGGGTTAAAGCTTTCTTT.

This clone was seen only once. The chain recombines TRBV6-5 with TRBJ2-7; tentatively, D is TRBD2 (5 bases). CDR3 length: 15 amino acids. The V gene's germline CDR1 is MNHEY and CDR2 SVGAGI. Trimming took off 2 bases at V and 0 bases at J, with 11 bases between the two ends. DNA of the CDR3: TGTGCCAGCAGTTACACGGCGGGTTGCTCCTACGAGCAGTACTTC. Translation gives CASSYTAGCSYEQYF.

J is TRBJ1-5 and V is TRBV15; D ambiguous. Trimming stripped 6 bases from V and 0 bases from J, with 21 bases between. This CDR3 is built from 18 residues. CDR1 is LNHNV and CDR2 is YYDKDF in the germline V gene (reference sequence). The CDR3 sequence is CATRSDIPMSYSNQPQHF. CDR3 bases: TGTGCCACCAGGTCAGACATCCCCATGTCGTATAGCAATCAGCCCCAGCATTTT.

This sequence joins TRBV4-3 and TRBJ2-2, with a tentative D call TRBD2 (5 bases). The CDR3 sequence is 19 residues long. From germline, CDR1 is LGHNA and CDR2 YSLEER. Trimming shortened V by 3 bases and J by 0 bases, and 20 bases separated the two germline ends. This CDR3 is CASSQVFSSRVSNTGELFF. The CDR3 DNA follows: TGCGCCAGCAGCCAGGTATTCTCTTCGAGGGTTTCGAACACCGGGGAGCTGTTTTTT.

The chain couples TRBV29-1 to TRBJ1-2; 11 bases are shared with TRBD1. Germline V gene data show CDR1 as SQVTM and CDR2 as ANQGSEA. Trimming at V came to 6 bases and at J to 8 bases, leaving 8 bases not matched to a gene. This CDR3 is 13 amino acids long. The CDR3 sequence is CSVQDRGLGGYTF. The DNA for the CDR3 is TGCAGCGTCCAGGACAGGGGGCTCGGGGGCTACACCTTC.

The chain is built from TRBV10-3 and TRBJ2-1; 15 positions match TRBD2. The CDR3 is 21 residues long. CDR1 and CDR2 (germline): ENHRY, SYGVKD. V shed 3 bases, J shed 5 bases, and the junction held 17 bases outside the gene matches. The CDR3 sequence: CAISDFSGTSGRYPPDNEQFF. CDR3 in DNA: TGTGCCATCAGTGATTTTTCTGGGACTAGCGGGAGGTACCCCCCCGACAATGAGCAGTTCTTC.

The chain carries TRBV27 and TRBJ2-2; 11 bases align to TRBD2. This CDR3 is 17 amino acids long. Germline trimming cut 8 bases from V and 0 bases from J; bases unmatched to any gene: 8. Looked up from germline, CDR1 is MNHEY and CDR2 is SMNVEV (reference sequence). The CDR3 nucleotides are TGTGCCAGCGGATATAGCGGGAGGGGCCCGAACACCGGGGAGCTGTTTTTT. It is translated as CASGYSGRGPNTGELFF.

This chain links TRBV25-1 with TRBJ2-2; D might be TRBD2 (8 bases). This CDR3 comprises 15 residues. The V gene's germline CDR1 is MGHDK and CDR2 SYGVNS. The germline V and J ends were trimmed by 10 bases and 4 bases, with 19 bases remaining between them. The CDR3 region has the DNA TGTGCCACCACTAGCGGACAGGACAGCACCGGGGAGCTGTTTTTT. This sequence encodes CATTSGQDSTGELFF.

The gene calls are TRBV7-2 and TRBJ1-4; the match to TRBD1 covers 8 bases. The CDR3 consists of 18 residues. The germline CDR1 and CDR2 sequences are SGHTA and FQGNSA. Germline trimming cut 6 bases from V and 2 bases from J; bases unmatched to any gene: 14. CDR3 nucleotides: TGTGCCAGCAGTTCACTAACGGGACAGGCGACGACTAATGAAAAACTGTTTTTT. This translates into CASSSLTGQATTNEKLFF.

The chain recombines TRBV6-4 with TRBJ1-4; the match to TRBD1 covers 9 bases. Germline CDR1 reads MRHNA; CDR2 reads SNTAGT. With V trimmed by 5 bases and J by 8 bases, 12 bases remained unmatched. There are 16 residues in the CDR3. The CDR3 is CASSPGQGFEGEKLFF. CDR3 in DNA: TGTGCCAGCAGTCCGGGACAGGGCTTCGAGGGAGAAAAACTGTTTTTT.

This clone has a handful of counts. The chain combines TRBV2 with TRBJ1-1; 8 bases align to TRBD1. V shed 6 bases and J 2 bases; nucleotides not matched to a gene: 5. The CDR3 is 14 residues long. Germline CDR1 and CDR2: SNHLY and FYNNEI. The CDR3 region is CASSAGGSNTEAFF. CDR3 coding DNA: TGTGCCAGCAGCGCAGGGGGCTCTAACACTGAAGCTTTCTTT.

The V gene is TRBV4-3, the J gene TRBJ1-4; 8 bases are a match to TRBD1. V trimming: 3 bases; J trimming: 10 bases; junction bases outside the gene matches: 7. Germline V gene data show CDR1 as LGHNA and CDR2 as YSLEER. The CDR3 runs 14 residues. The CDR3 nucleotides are TGCGCCAGCAGCCACCTGGACAGGGAGGGAAAACTGTTTTTT. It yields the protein CASSHLDREGKLFF.

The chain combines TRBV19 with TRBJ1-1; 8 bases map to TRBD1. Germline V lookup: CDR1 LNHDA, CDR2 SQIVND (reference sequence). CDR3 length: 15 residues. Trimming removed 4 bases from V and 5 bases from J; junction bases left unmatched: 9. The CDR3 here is CASSTSPRTGTEAFF. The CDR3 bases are TGTGCCAGTAGTACAAGCCCTAGGACAGGGACTGAAGCTTTCTTT.

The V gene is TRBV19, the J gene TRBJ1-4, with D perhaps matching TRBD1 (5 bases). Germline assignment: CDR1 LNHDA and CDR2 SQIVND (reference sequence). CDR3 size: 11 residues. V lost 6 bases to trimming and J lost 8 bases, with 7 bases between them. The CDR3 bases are TGTGCCAGTAGGGCAGGGGAAAAACTGTTTTTT. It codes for CASRAGEKLFF.

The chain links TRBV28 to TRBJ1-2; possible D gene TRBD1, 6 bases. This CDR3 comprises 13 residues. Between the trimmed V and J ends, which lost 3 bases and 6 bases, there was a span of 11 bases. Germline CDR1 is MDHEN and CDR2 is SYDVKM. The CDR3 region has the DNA TGTGCCAGCAGTTTTAATGGGGGCAATGGCTACACCTTC. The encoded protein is CASSFNGGNGYTF.

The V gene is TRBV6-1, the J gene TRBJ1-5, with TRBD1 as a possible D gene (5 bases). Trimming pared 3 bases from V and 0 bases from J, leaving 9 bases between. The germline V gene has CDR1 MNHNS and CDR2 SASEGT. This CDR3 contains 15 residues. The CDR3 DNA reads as TGTGCCAGCAGTGATAAAGGGGATAGCAATCAGCCCCAGCATTTT. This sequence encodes CASSDKGDSNQPQHF.

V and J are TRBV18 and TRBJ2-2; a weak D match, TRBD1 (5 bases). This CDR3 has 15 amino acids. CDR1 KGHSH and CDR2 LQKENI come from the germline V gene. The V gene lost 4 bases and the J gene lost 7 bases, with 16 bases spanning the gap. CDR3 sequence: CASSRRVGNGGELFF. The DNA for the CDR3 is TGTGCCAGCTCACGCAGGGTGGGGAACGGCGGGGAGCTGTTTTTT.

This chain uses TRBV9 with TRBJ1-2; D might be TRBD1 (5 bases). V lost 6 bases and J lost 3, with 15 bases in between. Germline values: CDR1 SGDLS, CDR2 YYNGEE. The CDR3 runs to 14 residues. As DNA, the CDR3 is TGTGCCAGCACAGCGGGGGTGGTTTACTATGGCTACACCTTC. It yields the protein CASTAGVVYYGYTF.

CDR3: CASSYRDYLFF. As DNA, the CDR3 is TGTGCCAGCAGTTACCGGGACTACCTGTTTTTT. V and J are TRBV6-6 and TRBJ2-2; 7 bases are shared with TRBD2. CDR3 length: 11 amino acids. Germline trimming cut 2 bases from V and 14 bases from J; bases unmatched to any gene: 2. CDR1 is MNHNY, CDR2 SVGAGI, per germline (reference sequence).

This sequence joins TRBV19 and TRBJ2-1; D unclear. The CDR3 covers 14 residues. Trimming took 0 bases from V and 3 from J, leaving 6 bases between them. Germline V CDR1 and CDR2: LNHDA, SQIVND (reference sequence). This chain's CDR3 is CASSIEGLYNEQFF. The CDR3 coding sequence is TGTGCCAGTAGTATAGAGGGCCTCTACAATGAGCAGTTCTTC.

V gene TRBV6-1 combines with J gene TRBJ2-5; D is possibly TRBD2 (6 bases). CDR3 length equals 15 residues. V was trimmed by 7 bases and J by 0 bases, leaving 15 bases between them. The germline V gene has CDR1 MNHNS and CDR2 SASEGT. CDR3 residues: CASIGRGGHQETQYF. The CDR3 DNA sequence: TGTGCCAGCATCGGCCGCGGAGGGCACCAAGAGACCCAGTACTTC.